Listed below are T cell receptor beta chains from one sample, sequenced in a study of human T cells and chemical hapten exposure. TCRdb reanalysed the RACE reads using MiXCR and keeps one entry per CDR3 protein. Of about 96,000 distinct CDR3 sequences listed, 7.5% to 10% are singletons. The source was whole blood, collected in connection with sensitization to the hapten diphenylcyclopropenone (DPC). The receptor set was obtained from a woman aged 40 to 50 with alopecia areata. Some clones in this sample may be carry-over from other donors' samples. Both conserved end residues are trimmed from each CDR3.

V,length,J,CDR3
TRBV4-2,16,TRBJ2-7,ASSQDLGGLANHYEQY
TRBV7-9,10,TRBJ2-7,ASSPRVPEQY
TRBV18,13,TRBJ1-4,ASSTTVGVGEKLF
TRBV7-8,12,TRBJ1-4,ASSLRGLGEKLF
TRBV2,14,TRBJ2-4,ASSELASATQNIQY
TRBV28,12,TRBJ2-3,ASRNGQYTDTQY
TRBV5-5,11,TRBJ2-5,ASSDGGAETQY
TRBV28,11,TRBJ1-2,ASSFSRNYGYT
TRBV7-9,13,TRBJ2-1,ASSHISGSLNEQF
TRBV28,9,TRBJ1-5,ASSLNQPQH
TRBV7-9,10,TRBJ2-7,ASSFSTYEQY
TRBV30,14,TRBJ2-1,AWRRAGGKIYNEQF
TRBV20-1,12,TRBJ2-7,SARDLTSGRKQY
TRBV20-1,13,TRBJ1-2,SARERRQGKRGYT
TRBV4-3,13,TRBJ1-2,ASSQAPGGGYGYT
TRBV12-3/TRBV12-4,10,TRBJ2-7,ASSPQGYEQY
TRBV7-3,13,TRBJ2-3,ASSSIGSSTDTQY
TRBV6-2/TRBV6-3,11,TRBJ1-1,ASNPQVNTEAF
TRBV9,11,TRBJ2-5,ASSVAVSETQY
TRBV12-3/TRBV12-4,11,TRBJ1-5,ASRAQGYTPQH
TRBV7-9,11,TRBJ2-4,ASRPGQKNIQY
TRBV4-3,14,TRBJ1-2,ASSQEPGLANYGYT
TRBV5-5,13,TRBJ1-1,ASSLVSWMNTEAF
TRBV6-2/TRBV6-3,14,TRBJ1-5,ATTQEGRLSNQPQH
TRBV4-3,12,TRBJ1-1,ASSQESGGTEAF
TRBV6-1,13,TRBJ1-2,ASSEARGGGYGYT
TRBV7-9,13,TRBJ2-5,ASSLSRDLQETQY
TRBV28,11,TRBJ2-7,ASISPGQNWQY
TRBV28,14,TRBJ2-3,ASSPSGPDSTDTQY
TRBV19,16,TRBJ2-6,ASIPSVGRTSGANVLT
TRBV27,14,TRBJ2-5,ASRLAGGRGRETQY
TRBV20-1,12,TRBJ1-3,SARAENSGNTIY
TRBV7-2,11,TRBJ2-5,ASSLALTRTQY
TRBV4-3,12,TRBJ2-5,ASSQNRGPETQY
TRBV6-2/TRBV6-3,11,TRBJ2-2,ASSGPNTGELF
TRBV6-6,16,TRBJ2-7,ASSFQWASGTSSYEQY
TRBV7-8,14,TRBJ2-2,ASSLRRAGEVGELF
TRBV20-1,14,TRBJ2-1,SARGGTSGKPNEQF
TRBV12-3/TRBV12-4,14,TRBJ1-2,ASSLDFGGLGYGYT
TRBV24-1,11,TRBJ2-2,ATSRQYTGELF
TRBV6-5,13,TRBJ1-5,ASKGASGLHQPQH
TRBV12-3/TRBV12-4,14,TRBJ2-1,ASSLYLTSGYNEQF
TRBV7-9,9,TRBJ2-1,ASSLADTQF
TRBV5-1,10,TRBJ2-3,ASSGSTDTQY
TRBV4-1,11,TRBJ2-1,ASSQDQLAQGF
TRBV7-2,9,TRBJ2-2,ASSSPWELF
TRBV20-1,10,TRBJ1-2,SASSRVYGYT